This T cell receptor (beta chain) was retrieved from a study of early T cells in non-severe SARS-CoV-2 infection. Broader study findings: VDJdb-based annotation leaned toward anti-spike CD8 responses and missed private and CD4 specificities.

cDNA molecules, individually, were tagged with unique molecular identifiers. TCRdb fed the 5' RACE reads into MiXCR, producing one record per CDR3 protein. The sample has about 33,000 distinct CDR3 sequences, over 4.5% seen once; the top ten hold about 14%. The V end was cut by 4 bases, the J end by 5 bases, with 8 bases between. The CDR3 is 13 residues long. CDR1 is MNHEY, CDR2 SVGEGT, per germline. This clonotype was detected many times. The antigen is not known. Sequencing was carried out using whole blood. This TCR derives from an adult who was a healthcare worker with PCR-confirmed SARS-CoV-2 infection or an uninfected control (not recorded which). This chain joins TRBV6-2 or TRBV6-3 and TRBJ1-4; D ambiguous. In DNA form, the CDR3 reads TGTGCCAGCAGTTCTACGGGGAATGAAAAACTGTTTTTT. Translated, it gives CASSSTGNEKLFF.